The clone carrying this T cell receptor beta chain was observed many times. This specimen comes from a study of T cells in Graves' hyperthyroidism and ophthalmopathy. Study context: Peripheral blood samples were taken at initial diagnosis, prior to any treatment.

With a duration under 2 months, the hyperthyroidism was newly diagnosed in patients aged 18 to 65. Clinicians diagnosed patients from clinical symptoms, serum thyroxine and TRAb, thyroid ultrasound and orbital computed tomography. PBMCs were collected from a 10 ml volume of fresh peripheral blood. Researchers amplified the TCR beta CDR3 regions from RNA transcripts. With the HTBI primer set, the TCR CDR3 went through a first round of RT-PCR. TCRdb reprocessed the multiplex PCR reads with MiXCR, giving one entry per CDR3 protein. This table holds about 480,000 distinct CDR3 sequences, under 15% found once. The length of the CDR3 is 11 residues. Per the germline V gene, CDR1 is GTSNPN and CDR2 is SVGIG (reference sequence). Trimming left V 5 bases short and J 1 base short, with 6 bases between.

This rearrangement joins TRBV30 to TRBJ2-7; the D gene is possibly TRBD1 (5 bases). This receptor was taken from a woman aged 18-29 years with Graves' hyperthyroidism. The sequenced material came from blood. CDR3 protein: CAWGQSYEQYF. In nucleotides, the CDR3 is TGTGCCTGGGGACAATCCTACGAGCAGTACTTC.